These 7 T cell receptor beta chains were sequenced from one sample in a study of control samples from healthy donors and cancer patients. Assay: immunoSEQ multiplex PCR; the TCRdb copy retains only in-frame clones and omits some. The repertoire consists of tens of thousands of clones, with roughly 91% occurring once and the leading ten covering 8.5% to 10%. The sample consisted of PBMCs. Every receptor here comes from a woman aged 50 to 60 with colorectal cancer.

V gene TRBV6-4 combines with J gene TRBJ2-2; 7 bases fit TRBD1. With 6 bases clipped from V and 3 bases from J, the junction kept 4 bases outside the gene matches. This CDR3 is 14 amino acids long. The germline V gene has CDR1 MRHNA and CDR2 SNTAGT. The CDR3 here is CASRIQGYTGELFF. The CDR3 DNA sequence: TGTGCCAGCAGGATACAGGGGTACACCGGGGAGCTGTTTTTT.

This clone was recorded a few times. The chain joins TRBV12-3 or TRBV12-4 to TRBJ1-1, with unresolved D. V dropped 7 bases and J dropped 1 base, with 10 bases sitting between them. This CDR3 comprises 13 residues. In nucleotides, the CDR3 is TGTGCCAGCACCCCGGACGGGAACACTGAAGCTTTCTTT. Amino acids: CASTPDGNTEAFF.

V is TRBV4-3 and J is TRBJ1-1, with no clear D. Per germline, CDR1 LGHNA and CDR2 YSLEER. The CDR3 is 13 residues long. V lost 4 bases and J lost 1, with 7 bases in between. In nucleotides, the CDR3 is TGCGCCAGCAGCCTGACGGCGAACACTGAAGCTTTCTTT. The encoded protein is CASSLTANTEAFF.

This clone was seen only once. The chain is built from TRBV6-5 and TRBJ1-2, with 11 nucleotides matching TRBD1. This CDR3 region has 15 residues. CDR1 is MNHEY and CDR2 is SVGAGI in the germline V gene. V lost 7 bases to trimming and J lost 2 bases; unmatched junction nucleotides: 6. The CDR3 is CASKDRGRINYGYTF. The CDR3 coding sequence is TGTGCCAGCAAGGACAGGGGGCGGATAAACTATGGCTACACCTTC.

This chain connects TRBV28 to TRBJ2-3; 10 bases match TRBD2. CDR3 size: 16 residues. J was trimmed by 7 bases and V by 6 bases; bases with no gene match: 13. The germline gives CDR1 MDHEN, CDR2 SYDVKM. This CDR3 is CASRPSLAGDTYTQYF. The CDR3 DNA reads TGTGCCAGCAGACCAAGTCTAGCGGGGGACACCTATACGCAGTATTTT.

The chain is built from TRBV3-1 (or the pseudogene TRBV3-2) and TRBJ1-6; unclear D gene. The germline gives CDR1 LGHDT, CDR2 YNNKEL (reference sequence). CDR3 length: 14 residues. V was pared by 1 base and J by 12 bases, with 13 bases between. The CDR3 coding sequence is TGTGCCAGCAGCCAAGGAACCGGGGATGGACCCCTCCACTTT. Encoded protein: CASSQGTGDGPLHF.

The J gene is TRBJ1-1, the V gene TRBV2; 8 bases are shared with TRBD1. The germline V gene encodes CDR1 SNHLY and CDR2 FYNNEI. Trimming removed 2 bases from V and 11 bases from J; junction bases left unmatched: 4. This CDR3 region has 12 residues. CDR3 sequence: CASSEPDRVAFF. In DNA, the CDR3 is TGTGCCAGCAGTGAACCGGACAGGGTCGCTTTCTTT.